Described below is a single T cell receptor beta chain sequence and its context. The antigen is not known. In the CD4+ fraction, cells were divided into CD45RA+ naive and CD45RA-negative memory subsets. Source study methods: There were no quality scores in the junction-only immunoSEQ sequences, so filtering differed. Measured with immunoSEQ multiplex PCR; TCRdb has only the in-frame clones, and not every one. That table gives V, J and clone size, and the DNA gave D and trimming. The sample has about 2.4 million clones, over 85% seen once. This sample was taken from a study of shared clonotypes between healthy human individuals. Whole-study findings and limits: Richness estimates generally favored naive over memory subsets. Among non-shared clonotypes, generation probabilities were lower than among those shared by all four donors.

V was pared by 2 bases and J by 4 bases, with 9 bases between. The CDR3 contains 14 residues. CDR1 and CDR2 from the germline V gene are MDHEN and SYDVKM. Material: naive CD4+ T cells from PBMCs. The sample's subset: CD45RA+ positively selected. The clonotype was recovered from a man younger than 30 in good health. Some clones in this sample may be carry-over from other donors' samples. V and J are TRBV28 and TRBJ1-3; D may be TRBD1 (5 bases). CDR3 protein: CASSLQDMGNTIYF. DNA of the CDR3: TGTGCCAGCAGTTTACAGGACATGGGAAACACCATATATTTT.